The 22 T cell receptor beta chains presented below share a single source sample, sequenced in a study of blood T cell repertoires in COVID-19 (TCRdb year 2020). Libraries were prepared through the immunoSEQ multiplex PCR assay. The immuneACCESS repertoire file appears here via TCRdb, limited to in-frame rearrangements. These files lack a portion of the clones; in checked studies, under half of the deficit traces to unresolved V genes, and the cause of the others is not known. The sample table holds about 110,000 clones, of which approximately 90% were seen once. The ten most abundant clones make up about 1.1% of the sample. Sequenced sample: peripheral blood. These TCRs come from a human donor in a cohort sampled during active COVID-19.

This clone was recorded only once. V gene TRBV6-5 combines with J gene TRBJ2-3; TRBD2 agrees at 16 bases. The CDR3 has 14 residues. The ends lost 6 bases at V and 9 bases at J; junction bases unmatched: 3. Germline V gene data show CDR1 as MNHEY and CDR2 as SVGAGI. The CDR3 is CASSSGLAGGTQYF. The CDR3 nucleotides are TGTGCCAGCAGCTCGGGACTAGCGGGAGGGACGCAGTATTTT.

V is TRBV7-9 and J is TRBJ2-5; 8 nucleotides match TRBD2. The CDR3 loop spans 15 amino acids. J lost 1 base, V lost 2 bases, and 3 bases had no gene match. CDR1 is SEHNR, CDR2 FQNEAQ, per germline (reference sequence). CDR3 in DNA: TGTGCCAGCAGCTTACCACTAGCGGTCCAAGAGACCCAGTACTTC. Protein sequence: CASSLPLAVQETQYF.

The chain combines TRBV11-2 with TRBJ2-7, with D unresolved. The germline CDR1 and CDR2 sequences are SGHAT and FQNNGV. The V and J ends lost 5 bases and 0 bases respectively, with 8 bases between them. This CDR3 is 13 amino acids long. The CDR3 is CASSPRYSYEQYF. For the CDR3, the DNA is TGTGCCAGCAGCCCGCGTTACTCCTACGAGCAGTACTTC.

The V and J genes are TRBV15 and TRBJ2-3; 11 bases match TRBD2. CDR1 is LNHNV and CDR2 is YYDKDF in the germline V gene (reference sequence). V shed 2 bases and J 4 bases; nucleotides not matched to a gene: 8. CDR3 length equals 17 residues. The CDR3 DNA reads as TGTGCCACCAGCAGAAAGACCGGGACTAGCGGTTCAGATACGCAGTATTTT. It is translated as CATSRKTGTSGSDTQYF.

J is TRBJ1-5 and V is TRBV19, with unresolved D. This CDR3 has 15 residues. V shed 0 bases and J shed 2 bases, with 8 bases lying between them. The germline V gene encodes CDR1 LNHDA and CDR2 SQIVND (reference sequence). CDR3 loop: CASSIEWGGNQPQHF. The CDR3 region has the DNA TGTGCCAGTAGTATAGAATGGGGAGGCAATCAGCCCCAGCATTTT.

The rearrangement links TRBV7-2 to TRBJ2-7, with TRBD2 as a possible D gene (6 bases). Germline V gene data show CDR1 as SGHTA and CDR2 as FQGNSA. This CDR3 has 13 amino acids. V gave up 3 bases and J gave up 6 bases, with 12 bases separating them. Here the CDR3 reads CASSLKTSFEQYF. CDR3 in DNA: TGTGCCAGCAGCTTGAAAACTAGCTTCGAGCAGTACTTC.

The CDR3 protein is CASSPGDNNQPQHF. The CDR3 nucleotides are TGTGCCAGTAGTCCTGGGGACAACAATCAGCCCCAGCATTTT. V and J are TRBV19 and TRBJ1-5, with D tentatively TRBD1 (6 bases). V was trimmed by 5 bases and J by 3 bases, leaving 11 bases between them. CDR3 size: 14 residues. Per the germline V gene, CDR1 is LNHDA and CDR2 is SQIVND (reference sequence). The whole variable domain, remainder taken from reference TRBV19 and TRBJ1-5, is DGGITQSPKYLFRKEGQNVTLSCEQNLNHDAMYWYRQDPGQGLRLIYYSQIVNDFQKGDIAEGYSVSREKKESFPLTVTSAQKNPTAFYLCASSPGDNNQPQHFGDGTRLSIL.

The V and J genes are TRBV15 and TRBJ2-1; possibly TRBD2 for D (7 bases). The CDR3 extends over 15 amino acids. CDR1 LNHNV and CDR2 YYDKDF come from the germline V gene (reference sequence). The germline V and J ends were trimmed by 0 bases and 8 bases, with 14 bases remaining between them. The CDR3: CATSRDWGGHDEQFF. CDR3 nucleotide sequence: TGTGCCACCAGCAGAGATTGGGGGGGGCACGATGAGCAGTTCTTC.

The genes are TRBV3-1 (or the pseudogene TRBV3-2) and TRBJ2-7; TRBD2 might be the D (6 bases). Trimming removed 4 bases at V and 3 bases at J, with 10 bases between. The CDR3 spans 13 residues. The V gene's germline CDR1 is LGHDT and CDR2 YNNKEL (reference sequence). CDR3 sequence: CASSPRGVYEQYF. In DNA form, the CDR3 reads TGTGCCAGCAGCCCCCGCGGGGTCTACGAGCAGTACTTC.

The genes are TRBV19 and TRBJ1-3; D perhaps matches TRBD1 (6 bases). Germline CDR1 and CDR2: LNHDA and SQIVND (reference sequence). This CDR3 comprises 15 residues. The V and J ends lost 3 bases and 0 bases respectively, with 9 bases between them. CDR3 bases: TGTGCCAGTAGTATGACAGGCCTCTCTGGAAACACCATATATTTT. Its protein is CASSMTGLSGNTIYF.

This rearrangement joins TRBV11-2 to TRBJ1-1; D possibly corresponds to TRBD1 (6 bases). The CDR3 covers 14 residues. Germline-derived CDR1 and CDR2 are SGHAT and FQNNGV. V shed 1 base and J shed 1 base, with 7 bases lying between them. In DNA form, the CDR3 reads TGTGCCAGCAGCTTAGTAGGGGGGAACACTGAAGCTTTCTTT. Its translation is CASSLVGGNTEAFF.

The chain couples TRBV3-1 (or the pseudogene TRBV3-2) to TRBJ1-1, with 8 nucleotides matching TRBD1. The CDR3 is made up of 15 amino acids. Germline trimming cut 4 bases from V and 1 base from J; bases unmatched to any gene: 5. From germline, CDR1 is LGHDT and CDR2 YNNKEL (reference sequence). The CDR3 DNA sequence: TGTGCCAGCAGCCGCAGGGGGCATAGGAACACTGAAGCTTTCTTT. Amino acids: CASSRRGHRNTEAFF.

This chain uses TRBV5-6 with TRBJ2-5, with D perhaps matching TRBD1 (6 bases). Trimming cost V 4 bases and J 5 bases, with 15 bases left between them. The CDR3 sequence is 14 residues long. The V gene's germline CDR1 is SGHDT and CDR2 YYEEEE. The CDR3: CASSARGGAETQYF. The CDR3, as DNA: TGTGCCAGCAGCGCACGAGGGGGAGCGGAGACCCAGTACTTC.

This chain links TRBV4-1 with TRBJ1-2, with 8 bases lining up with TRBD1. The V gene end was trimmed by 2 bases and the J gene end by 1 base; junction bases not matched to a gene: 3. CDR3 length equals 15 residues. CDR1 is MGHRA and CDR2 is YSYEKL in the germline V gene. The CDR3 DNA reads TGCGCCAGCAGCCAACAACAGGGGGTTAACTATGGCTACACCTTC. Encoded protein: CASSQQQGVNYGYTF.

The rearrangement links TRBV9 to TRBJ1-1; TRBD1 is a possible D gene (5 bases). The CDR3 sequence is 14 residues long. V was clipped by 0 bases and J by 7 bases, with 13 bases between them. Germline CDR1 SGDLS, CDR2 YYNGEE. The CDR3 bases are TGTGCCAGCAGCGTAGTTCCAGGGAAAAGTGAAGCTTTCTTT. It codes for CASSVVPGKSEAFF.

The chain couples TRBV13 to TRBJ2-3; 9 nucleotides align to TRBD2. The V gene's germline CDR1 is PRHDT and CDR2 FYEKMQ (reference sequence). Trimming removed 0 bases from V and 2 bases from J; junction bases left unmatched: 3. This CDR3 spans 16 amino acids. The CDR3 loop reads CASSLGLAGSTDTQYF. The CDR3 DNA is TGTGCCAGCAGCTTAGGGCTAGCGGGGTCCACAGATACGCAGTATTTT.

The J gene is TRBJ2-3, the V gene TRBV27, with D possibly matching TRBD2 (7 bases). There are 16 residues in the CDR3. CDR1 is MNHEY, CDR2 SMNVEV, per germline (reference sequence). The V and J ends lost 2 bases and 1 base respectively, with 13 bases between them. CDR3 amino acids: CASSLQGLAGTDTQYF. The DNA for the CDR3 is TGTGCCAGCAGTTTACAGGGGCTAGCGGGCACAGATACGCAGTATTTT.

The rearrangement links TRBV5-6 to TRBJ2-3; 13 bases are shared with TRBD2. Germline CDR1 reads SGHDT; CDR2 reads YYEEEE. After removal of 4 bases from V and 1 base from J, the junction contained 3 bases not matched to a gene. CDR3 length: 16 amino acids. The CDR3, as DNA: TGTGCCAGCAGCGTCGGACTAGCGGGGGGCACAGATACGCAGTATTTT. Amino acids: CASSVGLAGGTDTQYF. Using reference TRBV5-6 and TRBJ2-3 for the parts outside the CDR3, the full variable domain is DAGVTQSPTHLIKTRGQQVTLRCSPKSGHDTVSWYQQALGQGPQFIFQYYEEEERQRGNFPDRFSGHQFPNYSSELNVNALLLGDSALYLCASSVGLAGGTDTQYFGPGTRLTVL.

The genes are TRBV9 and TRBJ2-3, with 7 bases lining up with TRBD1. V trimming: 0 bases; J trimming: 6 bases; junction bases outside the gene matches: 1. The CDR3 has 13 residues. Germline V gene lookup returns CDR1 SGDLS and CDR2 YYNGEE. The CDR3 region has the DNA TGTGCCAGCAGCGTAGAAGGGGGCGATACGCAGTATTTT. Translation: CASSVEGGDTQYF.

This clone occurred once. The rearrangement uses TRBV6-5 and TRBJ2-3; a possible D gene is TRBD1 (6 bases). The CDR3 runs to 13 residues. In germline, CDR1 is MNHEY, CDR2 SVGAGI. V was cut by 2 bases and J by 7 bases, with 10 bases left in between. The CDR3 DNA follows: TGTGCCAGCAGTTACAGGGGGATGAATACGCAGTATTTT. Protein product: CASSYRGMNTQYF.

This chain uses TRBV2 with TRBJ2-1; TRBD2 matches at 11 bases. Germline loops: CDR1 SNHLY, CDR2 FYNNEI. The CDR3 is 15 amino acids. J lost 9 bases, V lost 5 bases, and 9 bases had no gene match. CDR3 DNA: TGTGCCAGCAGTATCCTAGCGGGAGGTAGGGGTGAGCAGTTCTTC. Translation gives CASSILAGGRGEQFF.

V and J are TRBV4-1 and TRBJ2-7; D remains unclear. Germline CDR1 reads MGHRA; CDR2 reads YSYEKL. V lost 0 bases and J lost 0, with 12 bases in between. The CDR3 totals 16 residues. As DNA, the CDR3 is TGCGCCAGCAGCCAAGAGAAGCGCCCCAGCTCCTACGAGCAGTACTTC. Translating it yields CASSQEKRPSSYEQYF.